One TCR beta chain is described in this entry. Its antigen is unknown. None of the participants with HIV were treated outside the United States. Held in samples before DNA extraction were about 0.85-11 million cryopreserved PBMC. This CDR3 contains 14 residues. With 3 bases clipped from V and 6 bases from J, the junction kept 5 bases outside the gene matches. The germline gives CDR1 SGHNT, CDR2 YYREEE (reference sequence). The source of the sample is a study of long-term antiretroviral therapy in people with HIV. General study points: Participants lacked recorded data on ART adherence, viral resistance or therapy changes.

A v3.0 immunoSEQ assay was performed at survey level. Generated by immunoSEQ multiplex PCR, the TCRdb table keeps only in-frame clones and is missing some. The sample lists under 20,000 clones; approximately 80% were seen once. The chain is built from TRBV5-4 and TRBJ2-7, with 11 bases lining up with TRBD1. The TCR originated in a man aged 18 to 35 with HIV. The source was unsorted PBMCs, collected 0.1 years before starting antiretroviral therapy. The CDR3 spells CASSSDRGLREQYF. The CDR3 coding sequence is TGTGCCAGCAGCTCGGACAGGGGGCTTCGCGAGCAGTACTTC.